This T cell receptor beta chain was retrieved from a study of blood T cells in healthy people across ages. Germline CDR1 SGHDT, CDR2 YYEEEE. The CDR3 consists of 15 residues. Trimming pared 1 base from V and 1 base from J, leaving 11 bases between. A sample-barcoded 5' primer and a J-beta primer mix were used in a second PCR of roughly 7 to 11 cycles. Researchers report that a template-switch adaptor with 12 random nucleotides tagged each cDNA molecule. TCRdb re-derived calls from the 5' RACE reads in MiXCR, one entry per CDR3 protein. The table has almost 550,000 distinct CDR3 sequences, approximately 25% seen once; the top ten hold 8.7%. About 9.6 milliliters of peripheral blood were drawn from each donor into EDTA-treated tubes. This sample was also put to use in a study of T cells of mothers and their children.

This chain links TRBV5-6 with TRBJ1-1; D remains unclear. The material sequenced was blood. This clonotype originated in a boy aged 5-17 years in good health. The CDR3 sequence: CASSLFQEANTEAFF. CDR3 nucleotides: TGTGCCAGCAGCTTGTTTCAGGAGGCGAACACTGAAGCTTTCTTT.